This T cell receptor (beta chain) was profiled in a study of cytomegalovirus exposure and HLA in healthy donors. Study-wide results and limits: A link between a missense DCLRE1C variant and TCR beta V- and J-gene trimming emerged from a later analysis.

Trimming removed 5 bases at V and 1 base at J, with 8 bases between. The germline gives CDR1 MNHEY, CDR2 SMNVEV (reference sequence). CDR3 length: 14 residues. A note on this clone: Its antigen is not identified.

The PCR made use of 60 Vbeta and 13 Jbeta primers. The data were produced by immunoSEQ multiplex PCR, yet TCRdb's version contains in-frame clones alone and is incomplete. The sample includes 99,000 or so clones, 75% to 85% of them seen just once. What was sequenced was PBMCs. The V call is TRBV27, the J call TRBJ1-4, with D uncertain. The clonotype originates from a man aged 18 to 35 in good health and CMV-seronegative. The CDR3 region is CASSVSVTNEKLFF. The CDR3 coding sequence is TGTGCCAGCAGTGTTAGTGTAACTAATGAAAAACTGTTTTTT.